Included here is one T cell receptor (beta chain) sequence, with context. What this receptor recognizes is not known. There are no base qualities to consult, and no much larger clone falls within one base. The CDR3 measures 14 amino acids from cysteine to phenylalanine. Only the CDR3 part of the read is kept: 42 bases, read in frame from the first base. Reading the germline V gene gives CDR1 SGHDT and CDR2 YYEEEE. V and J are truncated by 4 bases and 4 bases respectively, leaving an intervening sequence of 14 bases. The cohort comprised more than 550 healthy bone marrow donors. Cohort members were all nominally healthy when sampled, although unrecorded immune exposures were likely present. The donor was CMV seropositive and belonged to the group of 250 to 300 seropositive cohort members. Every donor gave a peripheral blood sample, and the peripheral blood mononuclear cells from that sample were used for TCR beta sequencing. Genomic DNA was extracted from the blood cell samples with the Qiagen DNeasy Blood Extraction Kit.

Library construction relied on the immunoSEQ multiplex PCR assay. A mixture of 60 forward primers for TCR Vbeta segments and 13 reverse primers for TCR Jbeta segments was used in the multiplex PCR. The CDR3 region of rearranged TCR beta genes was amplified from genomic DNA with a multiplex PCR assay. Amplified TCR beta libraries were sequenced as 87-base-pair reads on the Illumina HiSeq System. The paper's processing steps were these. Across the roughly 670 repertoires, a later analysis counted 75 million to 90 million unique TCR beta chains, 9.5 million to 12 million of which were shared by at least two donors. To remove PCR and sequencing errors, raw reads were error-corrected and collapsed into unique sequences using a nearest-neighbor algorithm that merged closely related sequences. To assign V, D and J gene segments, CDR3 sequences were aligned to IMGT reference sequences. For a sequence to be retained, at least a six-nucleotide match to both a V gene segment and a J gene segment was required. A rearrangement counted as productive if the CDR3 had no stop codons and remained in frame with V and J, and every other rearrangement counted as non-productive. Following IMGT convention, CDR3 was defined as the stretch from the second conserved V-encoded cysteine to the conserved J-encoded phenylalanine. The earlier analysis of about 620 of the donors excluded sequences that lacked an unambiguous match to a single V gene segment. In an earlier analysis of approximately 550 of the donors, V segments were called functional above 56.7% productive rearrangements and were called segregating when the between-donor standard deviation exceeded 5%. To diagnose cytomegalovirus status from the catalog of TCR beta chain sequences, a statistical classification framework was built. In a later analysis, TCR nucleotide sequences were compared against IMGT/GENE-DB human TR gene sequences so that V and J genes could be assigned. In a later analysis, CDR3 sequences and most-parsimonious VDJ recombination scenarios were assigned using the TCRdist pipeline. In a later analysis, each TCR beta chain was defined by its CDR3 amino acid sequence together with its V-gene family, and reads lacking a unique V-gene family were excluded. A later analysis removed 592 highly shared, low-generation-probability nucleotide sequences to deal with suspected cross-contamination and a sequencing artifact. In a later analysis, a clonal expansion index for each public chain was calculated from normalized within-repertoire ranks of inferred template counts. A later analysis computed generation probabilities with a VDJ recombination model fitted to out-of-frame rearrangements, and checked the results against IGoR. In a later analysis, TCR-TCR, TCR-HLA and TCR-CMV co-occurrence was scored with hypergeometric tests, and a repertoire-size bias correction was applied to TCR pairs. False discovery rates were estimated in a later analysis by permuting HLA or CMV assignments 20 times. In a later analysis, co-occurring TCRs were grouped using DBSCAN, with TCRdist sequence similarity added in when clustering inside HLA-allele-positive subsets. Repertoires with fewer than 30,000 or more than 120,000 public chains were left out of co-occurrence clustering, as were about 5 repertoires with anomalous nucleotide sharing. In its TCRdb copy, this immuneACCESS table keeps in-frame sequences only and misses some clones. Where compared with another copy, unresolved V genes explain less than half of these, and the others have no known cause. The V and J calls and clone size come from that table; D and trimming were worked out from the DNA. The sample table holds 60,000 or so clones, of which approximately 80% were seen once. Approximately 3.4% of the sample lies in the top ten.

This sample is part of a study of cytomegalovirus exposure and HLA in healthy donors (dated by TCRdb to between 2016 and 2019). As for the study more broadly: An earlier analysis of under 600 of the donors reported approximately 300 Gb of sequence data and about 100 million unique TCR beta sequences from 150 million to 200 million T cells. Donor age, sex, ethnicity and CMV serostatus were compiled together with the repertoire data. Every repertoire in the discovery cohort had been generated on one and the same sequencing platform. The study was designed to test whether signatures of past pathogen exposure could be identified by cataloging public T cell receptors. In a later genetic analysis, genome-wide SNP genotypes for about 65% of the roughly 700 donors were used, and that subset was treated as a discovery cohort. The study profiled the T cell repertoires of 500 to 800 subjects by immunosequencing and related them to cytomegalovirus serostatus. An earlier analysis of around 540 of the donors applied high-throughput TCR beta sequencing to assess whether each TCR beta V gene segment acted as functional or pseudogenic. In the later analysis, no new phenotypic data were used to find candidate immune exposures; instead, reliance was placed on TCR beta sequences and their occurrence across donors. Among the roughly 370 genotyped donors, under 90% belonged to the genetic ancestry cluster associated with self-reported Caucasian donors. To study patterns of TCR occurrence, a later analysis re-analyzed previously published TCR beta repertoires from several hundred donors and added high-resolution HLA genotyping. Both class I and class II loci were covered by HLA typing, at four-digit resolution. Typing coverage varied by locus: about 620-640 donors for A, B, C, DRB1 and DQB1; roughly 510 for DQA1; approximately 610 for DPA1; about 450 for DPB1. An early release covering about 600 HLA-typed donors comprised about 300 gigabases of sequencing data and roughly 86 million unique TCR sequences. Four to six DR-DQ haplotypes were handled as single units for association and clustering, since linkage in the cohort was strong. A separate validation cohort of over a hundred different subjects was used in addition to the approximately 670-subject first cohort. The study combined high-throughput TCR immunosequencing, statistical association of individual TCRs with disease status, and machine learning to predict cytomegalovirus infection status. Among around 400 genotyped donors of the cohort, an average of around 250,000 unique TCR beta nucleotide sequences was sequenced per donor, of which 15% to 20% were non-productive.

Broad study findings and their caveats: Only TCR beta chains were sequenced in this cohort, and the absence of alpha or paired-chain data limited detectable features. At a false discovery rate of 0.05, a later analysis linked about 17,000 TCR beta sequences to specific HLA alleles. According to a later analysis, parvovirus B19, influenza, CMV and Epstein-Barr virus appeared linked to several top co-occurrence clusters. In a later analysis, TCR association rates were found to vary across HLA loci, with the most associated TCRs seen for DRB1 alleles and the fewest for HLA-C alleles. The earlier analysis of almost 600 of the donors excluded roughly 16 rarely observed V segments, including chromosome 9 orphons, because counts were too low. The authors suggested that the approach could potentially be generalized to other disease states and immunological phenotypes. Linkage disequilibrium might explain the correlated functional status among segregating V segments, but an unknown experimental factor could not be ruled out. Across donors, most TCR sequences were observed very rarely, whereas some public TCRs were present in many individuals. When HLA alleles, especially DR and DQ, strongly co-occurred, TCR associations were difficult to assign to individual alleles. HLA typing was unavailable for some donors at each locus, so association tests used only the typed subset. CMV serostatus was the only immune exposure information available for the cohort. In the study, about 150 TCR beta chains were listed as associated with cytomegalovirus. A group of highly shared sequence variants was considered likely to be a technical artifact of the sequencing pipeline. A later analysis found that most CMV-associated TCR beta chains appeared HLA-restricted, with HLA associations seemingly driven largely by CMV exposure. A further reported finding was that TCR beta sequences accurately predicted the HLA-A and HLA-B alleles for most subjects in the first cohort. The classifier was reported to diagnose cytomegalovirus status with high specificity and sensitivity in both the original and validation cohorts. Because the 87-base-pair reads could not distinguish some IMGT-functional V segments, including TRBV6-2 and TRBV6-3, those segments were excluded. Broadly in line with IMGT annotations, most TCR beta V segments showed up in productive rearrangements about 90% or about 30% of the time in an earlier analysis of 587 of the donors. A later analysis found that HLA-associated TCR beta chains were more clonally expanded and had lower generation probabilities than equally common non-associated chains. Compared with the roughly 710-donor mean, donors in an Asian-associated ancestry cluster had fewer N-insertions in productive TCRs, according to a later genetic analysis. V-gene and J-gene trimming of TCR beta chains was associated with a missense DCLRE1C variant in a later genetic analysis, and the association was replicated in an independent cohort. Presence/absence analyses assumed roughly uniform sequencing depth across donors, an assumption that may not hold. In vitro tests confirmed that a few of the cytomegalovirus-associated TCR beta chains recognize cytomegalovirus antigens.

The origin of this receptor is a woman aged 40 to 49 in good health and CMV-seropositive. This chain is built from TRBV5-6 and TRBJ1-1, with TRBD1 perhaps the D gene, on 6 matching bases. The material sequenced was PBMCs. Read as DNA, the sequence is TGTGCCAGCAGCATCCAGGGGAAGGGCACTGAAGCTTTCTTT. Its translation reads: CASSIQGKGTEAFF.